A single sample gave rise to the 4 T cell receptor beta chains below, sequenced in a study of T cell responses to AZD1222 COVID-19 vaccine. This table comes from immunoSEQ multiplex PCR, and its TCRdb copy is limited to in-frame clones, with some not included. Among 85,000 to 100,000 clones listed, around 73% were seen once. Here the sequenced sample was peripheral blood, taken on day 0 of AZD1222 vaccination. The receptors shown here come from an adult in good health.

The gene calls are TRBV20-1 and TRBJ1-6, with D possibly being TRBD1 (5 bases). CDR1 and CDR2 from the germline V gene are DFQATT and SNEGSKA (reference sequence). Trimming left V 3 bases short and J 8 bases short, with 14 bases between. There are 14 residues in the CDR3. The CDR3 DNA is TGCAGTGCTAGTTGGACGTTGGGGGATTCACCCCTCCACTTT. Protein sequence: CSASWTLGDSPLHF.

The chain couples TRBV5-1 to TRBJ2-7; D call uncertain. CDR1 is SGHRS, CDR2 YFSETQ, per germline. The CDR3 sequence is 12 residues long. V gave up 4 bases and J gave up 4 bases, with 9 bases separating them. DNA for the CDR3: TGCGCCAGCAGCGTGGATAGGTACGAGCAGTACTTC. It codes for CASSVDRYEQYF. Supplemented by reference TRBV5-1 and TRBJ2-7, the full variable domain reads KAGVTQTPRYLIKTRGQQVTLSCSPISGHRSVSWYQQTPGQGLQFLFEYFSETQRNKGNFPGRFSGRQFSNSRSEMNVSTLELGDSALYLCASSVDRYEQYFGPGTRLTVT.

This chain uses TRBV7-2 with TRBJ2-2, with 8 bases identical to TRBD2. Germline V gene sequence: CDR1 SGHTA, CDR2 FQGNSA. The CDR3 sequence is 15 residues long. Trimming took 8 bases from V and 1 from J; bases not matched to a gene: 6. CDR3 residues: CASGVAGQNTGELFF. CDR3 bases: TGTGCCAGCGGGGTAGCGGGACAGAACACCGGGGAGCTGTTTTTT.

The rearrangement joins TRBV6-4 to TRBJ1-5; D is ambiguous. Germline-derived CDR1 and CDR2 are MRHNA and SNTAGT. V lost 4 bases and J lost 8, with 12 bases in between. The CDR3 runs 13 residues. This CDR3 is CASSVGDGEPQHF. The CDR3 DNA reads TGTGCCAGCAGTGTCGGCGATGGTGAGCCCCAGCATTTT.